Listed below are T cell receptor beta chains from one sample, sequenced in a study of blood T cell repertoires in COVID-19. Using immunoSEQ multiplex PCR, the repertoire was profiled, and TCRdb retains in-frame clones only, with some absent. The sample lists approximately 250,000 clones, 85% occurring once. Specimen: peripheral blood. Receptors were obtained from a man in his fifties with COVID-19, enrolled during active disease. The conserved cysteine and the conserved F or W are not part of the CDR3 here. The D gene is left open where the match is weak.

v_call d_call cdr3_aa
TRBV20-1 . SASPGTGRTEAF
TRBV7-2 TRBD2 ASSPQGSGGWETQY
TRBV5-1 TRBD1 ASSLDPGQHTDTQY
TRBV7-2 TRBD1 ASSLTQIHTGGDTEAF
TRBV7-9 TRBD1 ASSQTTGAGTGELF
TRBV24-1 TRBD1 ATHWTGHEQF
TRBV9 . ASSARGGWLSTDTQY
TRBV11-2 TRBD1 ASSITRGHDYEQY
TRBV19 . ASSTQTGPQPQH
TRBV6-2/TRBV6-3 TRBD2 ASSYVPGLLSYNEQF
TRBV27 . ASSLLGANKQY
TRBV7-2 TRBD1 ASSLAYGTANYGYT
TRBV4-1 . ASSQAGLAKNIQY
TRBV19 TRBD1 ASSSGGRYEQY
TRBV6-2/TRBV6-3 . ASSPPGVPNSPLH
TRBV4-3 . ASSQVRLSYNEQF